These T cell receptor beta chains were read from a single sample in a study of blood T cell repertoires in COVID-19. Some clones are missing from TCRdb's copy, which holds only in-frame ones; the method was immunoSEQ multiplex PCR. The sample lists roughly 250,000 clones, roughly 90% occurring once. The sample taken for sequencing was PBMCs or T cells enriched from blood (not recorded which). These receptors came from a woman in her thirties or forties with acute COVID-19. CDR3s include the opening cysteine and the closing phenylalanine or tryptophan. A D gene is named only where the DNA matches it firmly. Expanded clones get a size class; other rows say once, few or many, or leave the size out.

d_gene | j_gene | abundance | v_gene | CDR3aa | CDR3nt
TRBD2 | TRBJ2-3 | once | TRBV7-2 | CASSFSGSHTDTQYF | TGTGCCAGCAGCTTTAGCGGGAGTCACACAGATACGCAGTATTTT
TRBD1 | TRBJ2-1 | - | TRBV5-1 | CASSSGQGQNEQFF | TGCGCCAGCAGCTCCGGACAGGGGCAGAATGAGCAGTTCTTC
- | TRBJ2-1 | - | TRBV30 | CACNRETYNEQFF | TGTGCCTGCAACCGGGAGACGTACAATGAGCAGTTCTTC
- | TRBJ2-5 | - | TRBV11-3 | CASSWRLKETQYF | TGTGCCAGCAGCTGGAGGCTAAAGGAGACCCAGTACTTC
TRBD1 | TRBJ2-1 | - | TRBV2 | CASSWRQGAEQFF | TGTGCCAGCAGTTGGAGACAGGGGGCTGAGCAGTTCTTC
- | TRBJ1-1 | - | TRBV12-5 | CASGLGQPEAFF | TGTGCTAGTGGTTTGGGACAGCCTGAAGCTTTCTTT
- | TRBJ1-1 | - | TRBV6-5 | CASRMTEKAFF | TGTGCCAGCAGGATGACAGAGAAAGCTTTCTTT
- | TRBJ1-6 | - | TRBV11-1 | CASSLKQGAPLHF | TGTGCCAGCAGCTTAAAACAGGGTGCACCCCTCCACTTT
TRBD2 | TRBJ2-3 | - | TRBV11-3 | CASSLGAASGDTQYF | TGTGCCAGCAGCTTAGGGGCGGCTAGCGGCGATACGCAGTATTTT
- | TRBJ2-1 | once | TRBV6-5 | CASSIIAAYNEQFF | TGTGCCAGCAGTATCATAGCGGCCTACAATGAGCAGTTCTTC
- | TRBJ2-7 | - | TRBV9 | CASSEAAGLASEQYF | TGTGCCAGCAGCGAAGCCGCAGGGCTCGCATCCGAGCAGTACTTC
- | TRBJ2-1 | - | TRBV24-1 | CATSDTGGPTFGEQFF | TGTGCCACCAGTGACACCGGGGGACCCACATTCGGTGAGCAGTTCTTC